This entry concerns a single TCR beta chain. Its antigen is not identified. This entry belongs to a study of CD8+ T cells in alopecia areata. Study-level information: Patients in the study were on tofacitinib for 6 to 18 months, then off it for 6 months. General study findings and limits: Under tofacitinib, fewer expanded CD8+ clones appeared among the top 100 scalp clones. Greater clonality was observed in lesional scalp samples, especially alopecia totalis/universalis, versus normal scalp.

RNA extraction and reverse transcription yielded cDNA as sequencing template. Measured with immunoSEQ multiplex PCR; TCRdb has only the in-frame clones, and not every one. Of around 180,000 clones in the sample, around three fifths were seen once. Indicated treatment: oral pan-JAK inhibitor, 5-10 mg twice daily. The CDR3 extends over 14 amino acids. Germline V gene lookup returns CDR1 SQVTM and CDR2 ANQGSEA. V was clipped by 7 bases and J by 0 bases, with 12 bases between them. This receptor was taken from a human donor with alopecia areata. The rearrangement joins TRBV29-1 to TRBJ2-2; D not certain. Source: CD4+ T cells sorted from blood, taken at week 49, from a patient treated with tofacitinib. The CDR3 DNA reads TGCAGCGCCCTCCAGGTCCCGAACACCGGGGAGCTGTTTTTT. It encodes CSALQVPNTGELFF.